This TCR beta chain was observed in a study of cytomegalovirus exposure and HLA in healthy donors. Study as a whole: Earlier results showed roughly 120 million unique TCR beta sequences derived from roughly 190 million T cells.

Trimming shortened V by 2 bases and J by 3 bases, and 7 bases separated the two germline ends. The CDR3 extends over 14 amino acids. Germline V gives CDR1 KGHSH, CDR2 LQKENI. Study results and limitations: Association with HLA alleles at 0.05 false discovery rate was found for 16,951 TCR beta sequences in a later analysis. Earlier analysis yielded a pattern in which most TCR beta V segments were productive about 87% or about 30% of the time.

As for this clone: What it recognizes is unknown.

It was with 60 Vbeta and 13 Jbeta primers that the PCR ran. Measured with immunoSEQ multiplex PCR; TCRdb has only the in-frame clones, and not every one. The sample includes tens of thousands of clones, 75% of them seen just once. The sequence was collected from a woman aged 40 to 49 in good health and CMV-seropositive. Sequencing used PBMCs. The V gene is TRBV18, the J gene TRBJ1-4, with no clear D. CDR3 in DNA: TGTGCCAGCTCACCAGGGAGAGCTAATGAAAAACTGTTTTTT. It is translated as CASSPGRANEKLFF.